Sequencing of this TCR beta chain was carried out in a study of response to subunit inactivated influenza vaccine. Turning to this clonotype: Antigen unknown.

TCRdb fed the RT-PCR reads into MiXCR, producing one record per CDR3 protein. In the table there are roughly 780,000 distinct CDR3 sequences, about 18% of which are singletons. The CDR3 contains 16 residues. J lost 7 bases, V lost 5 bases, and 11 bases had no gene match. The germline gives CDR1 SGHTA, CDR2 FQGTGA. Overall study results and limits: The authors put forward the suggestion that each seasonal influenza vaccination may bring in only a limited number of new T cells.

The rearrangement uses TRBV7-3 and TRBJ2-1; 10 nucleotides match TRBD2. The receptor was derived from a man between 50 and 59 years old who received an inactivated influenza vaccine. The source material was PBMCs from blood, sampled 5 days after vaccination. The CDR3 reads CASSQLGLAGANEQFF. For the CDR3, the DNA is TGTGCCAGCAGCCAATTGGGGCTAGCGGGAGCGAATGAGCAGTTCTTC.